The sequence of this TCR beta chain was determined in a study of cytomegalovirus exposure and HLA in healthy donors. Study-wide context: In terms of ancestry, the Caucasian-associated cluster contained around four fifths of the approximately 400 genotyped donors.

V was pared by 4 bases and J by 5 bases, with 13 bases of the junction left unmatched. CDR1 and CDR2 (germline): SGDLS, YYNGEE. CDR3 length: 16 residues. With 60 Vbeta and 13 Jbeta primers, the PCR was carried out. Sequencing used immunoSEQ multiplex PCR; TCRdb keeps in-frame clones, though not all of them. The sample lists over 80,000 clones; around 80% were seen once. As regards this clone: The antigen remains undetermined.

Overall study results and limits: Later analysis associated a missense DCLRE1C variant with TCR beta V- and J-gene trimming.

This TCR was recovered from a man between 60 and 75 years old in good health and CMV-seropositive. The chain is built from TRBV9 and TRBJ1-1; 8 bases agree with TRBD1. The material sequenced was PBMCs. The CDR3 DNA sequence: TGTGCCAGCAGCACCGACCCCGGACAGGGATGGACTGAAGCTTTCTTT. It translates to CASSTDPGQGWTEAFF. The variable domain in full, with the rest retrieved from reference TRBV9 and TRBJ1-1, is DSGVTQTPKHLITATGQRVTLRCSPRSGDLSVYWYQQSLDQGLQFLIQYYNGEERAKGNILERFSAQQFPDLHSELNLSSLELGDSALYFCASSTDPGQGWTEAFFGQGTRLTVV.